This T cell receptor (beta chain) was identified in a study of blood T cells in healthy people across ages. Next came a second PCR, run for about 7 to 12 cycles, which used a sample-barcoded 5' primer along with a J-beta primer mix. Each TCR beta cDNA got a 12-nucleotide random molecular identifier. In TCRdb, the 5' RACE reads were re-called with MiXCR into one record per CDR3 protein. The repertoire includes around 800,000 distinct CDR3 sequences, approximately 44% of them detected once, and about 19% sits in the top ten. Each sample gave at least 6 million isolated PBMCs. The CDR3 contains 15 residues. Losses at the gene ends were 5 bases for V and 7 bases for J; bases not matched to a gene: 7. In germline, CDR1 is SGHAT, CDR2 FQNNGV.

The sequenced sample was blood. The sequence was obtained from a man between 60 and 70 years old in good health. The chain uses TRBV11-2 and TRBJ2-1, with 11 positions matching TRBD2. Here the CDR3 reads CASSPTSGVKNEQFF. The CDR3 nucleotides read TGTGCCAGCAGCCCGACTAGCGGGGTGAAAAATGAGCAGTTCTTC.